The rows below give T cell receptor beta chains drawn from one sample of a study of blood T cell repertoires in COVID-19. Repertoires were generated with immunoSEQ multiplex PCR, while TCRdb's copy carries only in-frame clones and drops some. The repertoire holds around 29,000 clones, with approximately 85% as singletons. The specimen was peripheral blood. The receptors here all came from a woman of 80 years or more with COVID-19, enrolled during active disease. Both conserved end residues are part of each CDR3. The D gene is left open where the match is weak. Where a row states a size, it is once, few, many or the class of an expanded clone; other rows omit it.

>12|TRBJ2-3|NA|NA|TRBV30
CAMDSSTDTQYF
TGTGCCATGGACAGTAGCACAGATACGCAGTATTTT
>15|TRBJ1-1|TRBD1|few|TRBV5-1
CASSTGQGKNTEAFF
TGCGCCAGCAGCACCGGACAGGGGAAGAACACTGAAGCTTTCTTT
>14|TRBJ2-1|NA|NA|TRBV6-6
CASSTQRGGNEQFF
TGTGCCAGCAGTACCCAGAGGGGGGGGAATGAGCAGTTCTTC
>16|TRBJ2-7|TRBD1|NA|TRBV4-1
CASSQVEGQGAYEQYF
TGCGCCAGCAGCCAAGTTGAGGGACAGGGGGCTTACGAGCAGTACTTC
>15|TRBJ1-5|NA|NA|TRBV3-1/TRBV3-2
CASSQGSKAVQPQHF
TGTGCCAGCAGCCAAGGGTCCAAGGCGGTTCAGCCCCAGCATTTT
>12|TRBJ1-2|TRBD1|NA|TRBV7-9
CASSRPPDRGVF
TGTGCCAGCAGCCGACCCCCCGACAGGGGAGTCTTC
>17|TRBJ2-2|TRBD1|once|TRBV3-1/TRBV3-2
CASSQLGTGVSTGELFF
TGTGCCAGCAGCCAACTCGGGACAGGGGTTTCCACCGGGGAGCTGTTTTTT
>17|TRBJ1-5|NA|few|TRBV19
CASSITLFGGGDQPQHF
TGTGCCAGTAGTATTACTTTATTTGGGGGCGGTGATCAGCCCCAGCATTTT
>15|TRBJ2-5|TRBD2|once|TRBV30
CAWRGPTGGQETQYF
TGTGCCTGGAGAGGCCCTACCGGGGGGCAAGAGACCCAGTACTTC
>14|TRBJ1-1|NA|few|TRBV2
CASSRQIPNTEAFF
TGTGCCAGCAGTCGACAGATCCCGAACACTGAAGCTTTCTTT
>16|TRBJ1-5|TRBD1|NA|TRBV25-1
CASSEFGTGTNQPQHF
TGTGCCAGCAGTGAATTCGGGACAGGGACGAATCAGCCCCAGCATTTT
>15|TRBJ2-2|NA|NA|TRBV6-1
CASSEYREWTGELFF
TGTGCCAGCAGTGAATACAGGGAGTGGACCGGGGAGCTGTTTTTT
>15|TRBJ2-7|TRBD1|NA|TRBV29-1
CSGRVDRGFSYEQYF
TGCAGCGGTCGAGTAGACAGGGGTTTTTCCTACGAGCAGTACTTC
>12|TRBJ1-2|NA|NA|TRBV3-1/TRBV3-2
CASSQGSVGYTF
TGTGCCAGCAGCCAAGGTTCGGTTGGCTACACCTTC
>16|TRBJ1-1|NA|NA|TRBV27
CASSQQMFFLNTEAFF
TGTGCCAGCAGCCAACAGATGTTTTTCCTCAACACTGAAGCTTTCTTT
>12|TRBJ2-1|NA|NA|TRBV19
CASSIDRYEQFF
TGTGCCAGTAGTATAGATCGGTATGAGCAGTTCTTC
>15|TRBJ2-2|TRBD2|NA|TRBV19
CASPRALAETGELFF
TGTGCCAGCCCAAGGGCACTAGCGGAAACCGGGGAGCTGTTTTTT
>16|TRBJ2-3|TRBD2|NA|TRBV20-1
CSASSRAGAYTDTQYF
TGCAGTGCTAGTTCCCGAGCGGGGGCCTACACAGATACGCAGTATTTT
>15|TRBJ1-1|NA|NA|TRBV20-1
CSASGQGGLATEAFF
TGCAGTGCTAGTGGGCAGGGAGGCCTTGCCACTGAAGCTTTCTTT
>14|TRBJ1-6|NA|NA|TRBV10-2
CASSPQGYNSPLHF
TGCGCCAGCAGTCCCCAGGGCTATAATTCACCCCTCCACTTT
>14|TRBJ2-5|TRBD2|NA|TRBV19
CASSTGGPWETQYF
TGTGCCAGCAGTACGGGGGGGCCGTGGGAGACCCAGTACTTC
>11|TRBJ1-1|NA|NA|TRBV29-1
CSVRSGLQGFF
TGCAGCGTTAGGTCAGGGCTACAAGGTTTCTTT
>15|TRBJ1-1|NA|NA|TRBV6-5
CASSRPGLGSTEAFF
TGTGCCAGCAGTCGACCCGGCCTCGGGAGCACTGAAGCTTTCTTT
>18|TRBJ2-2|TRBD2|NA|TRBV27
CASSSSTSGGTTGRELFF
TGTGCCAGCAGTTCCTCGACTAGCGGGGGGACAACAGGCCGGGAGCTGTTTTTT
>13|TRBJ2-1|TRBD1|NA|TRBV30
CAWDRGTYNEQFF
TGTGCCTGGGACAGGGGGACCTACAATGAGCAGTTCTTC
>15|TRBJ1-3|NA|once|TRBV29-1
CSAANRELVGNTIYF
TGCAGCGCTGCTAACAGGGAGCTGGTCGGAAACACCATATATTTT
>11|TRBJ1-1|NA|NA|TRBV6-1
CASSLTGEAFF
TGTGCCAGCAGTTTGACTGGTGAAGCTTTCTTT
>17|TRBJ2-1|TRBD2|NA|TRBV2
CASSADIAGPVGNEQFF
TGTGCCAGCAGCGCCGACATAGCGGGGCCAGTGGGGAATGAGCAGTTCTTC
>15|TRBJ2-1|TRBD2|NA|TRBV2
CASSRLAGGNNEQFF
TGTGCCAGCAGTAGACTAGCGGGGGGTAACAATGAGCAGTTCTTC
>15|TRBJ1-1|NA|once|TRBV7-8
CASSLALQLNTEAFF
TGTGCCAGCAGCTTAGCATTACAGCTGAACACTGAAGCTTTCTTT
>13|TRBJ1-2|TRBD1|NA|TRBV2
CASRGQGNYGYTF
TGTGCCAGCAGGGGACAGGGAAACTATGGCTACACCTTC
>17|TRBJ2-1|TRBD2|NA|TRBV24-1
CATSDSSGGGFYNEQFF
TGTGCCACCAGTGATTCCAGTGGGGGGGGTTTTTACAATGAGCAGTTCTTC
>13|TRBJ1-4|NA|once|TRBV9
CASSGAYSEKLFF
TGTGCCAGCAGCGGCGCTTACAGTGAAAAACTGTTTTTT
>15|TRBJ2-2|NA|NA|TRBV6-5
CASKVAVGNTGELFF
TGTGCCAGCAAAGTAGCGGTGGGGAACACCGGGGAGCTGTTTTTT
>14|TRBJ1-4|NA|NA|TRBV7-9
CASTPGAGNEKLFF
TGTGCCAGCACCCCCGGGGCGGGAAATGAAAAACTGTTTTTT